This T cell receptor (beta chain) was documented in a study of shared clonotypes between healthy human individuals. Assay: immunoSEQ multiplex PCR; the TCRdb copy retains only in-frame clones and omits some. The table has 1.6 million or so clones, 98% seen once; the top ten hold over 0.3%. The germline V and J ends were trimmed by 4 bases and 2 bases, with 20 bases remaining between them. Germline assignment: CDR1 MDHEN and CDR2 SYDVKM. The CDR3 contains 17 residues. The sequence was obtained from a man aged 30-40 years in good health. V and J are TRBV28 and TRBJ2-5, with D maybe TRBD2 (5 bases). The sample consisted of naive CD4+ T cells sorted from blood. Subset of the sample: CD45RA+ positively selected. The CDR3 region is CASSSSGGPEPQETQYF. The CDR3 DNA sequence: TGTGCCAGCAGTTCAAGCGGCGGGCCGGAACCACAAGAGACCCAGTACTTC.